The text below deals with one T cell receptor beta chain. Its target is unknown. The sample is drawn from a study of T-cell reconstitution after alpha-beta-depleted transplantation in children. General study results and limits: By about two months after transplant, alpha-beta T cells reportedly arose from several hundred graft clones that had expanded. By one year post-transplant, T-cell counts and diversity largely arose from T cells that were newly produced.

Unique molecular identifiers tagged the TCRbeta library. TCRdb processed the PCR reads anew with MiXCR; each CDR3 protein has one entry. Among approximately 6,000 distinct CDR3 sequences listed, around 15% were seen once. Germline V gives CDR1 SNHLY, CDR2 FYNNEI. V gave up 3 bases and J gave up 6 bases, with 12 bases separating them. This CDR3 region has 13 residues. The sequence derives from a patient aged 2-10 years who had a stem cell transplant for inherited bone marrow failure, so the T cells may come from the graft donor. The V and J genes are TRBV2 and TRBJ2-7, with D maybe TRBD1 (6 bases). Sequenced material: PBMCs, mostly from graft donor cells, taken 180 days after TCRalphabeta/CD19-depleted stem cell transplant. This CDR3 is CASSDRGPTEQYF. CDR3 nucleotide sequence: TGTGCCAGCAGTGACAGGGGCCCTACCGAGCAGTACTTC.